Listed below are T cell receptor beta chains from one sample, sequenced in a study of T cells in Graves' hyperthyroidism and ophthalmopathy. TCRdb processed the multiplex PCR reads anew with MiXCR; each CDR3 protein has one entry. This sample has roughly 710,000 distinct CDR3 sequences, with just over 35% found just once. Sequencing input: blood. Receptors were obtained from a woman aged 40-49 years with Graves' hyperthyroidism. Both conserved end residues are part of each CDR3. The D gene is left open where the match is weak. Part of the rows lack a size; the others show once, few, many or a class for expanded clones.

j_call: TRBJ2-2
clone_size: many
v_call: TRBV10-3
d_call: .
cdr3_aa: CAIGSGRPGELFF
cdr3_nt: TGTGCCATCGGCTCCGGGAGACCCGGGGAGCTGTTTTTT

j_call: TRBJ1-2
clone_size: many
v_call: TRBV5-5
d_call: .
cdr3_aa: CASSSAGGDYGYTF
cdr3_nt: TGTGCCAGCAGCTCAGCCGGGGGCGACTATGGCTACACCTTC

j_call: TRBJ1-1
clone_size: many
v_call: TRBV12-3/TRBV12-4
d_call: TRBD1
cdr3_aa: CASSLQGTTEAFF
cdr3_nt: TGTGCCAGCAGCTTACAGGGGACCACTGAAGCTTTCTTT

j_call: TRBJ1-3
clone_size: .
v_call: TRBV10-2
d_call: TRBD1
cdr3_aa: CASSQAGQGRSTIYF
cdr3_nt: TGCGCCAGCAGCCAAGCGGGACAGGGGAGAAGCACCATATATTTT

j_call: TRBJ1-2
clone_size: few
v_call: TRBV6-5
d_call: .
cdr3_aa: CASSYEGGGGYTF
cdr3_nt: TGTGCCAGCAGTTACGAAGGAGGAGGCGGCTACACCTTC

j_call: TRBJ2-3
clone_size: few
v_call: TRBV25-1
d_call: TRBD1
cdr3_aa: CASTNSDRGIPDTQYF
cdr3_nt: TGTGCCAGCACTAACTCGGACAGGGGGATCCCAGATACGCAGTATTTT

j_call: TRBJ1-1
clone_size: few
v_call: TRBV29-1
d_call: TRBD1
cdr3_aa: CSVDRDRGLGTEAFF
cdr3_nt: TGCAGCGTTGATCGAGACAGGGGGCTCGGAACTGAAGCTTTCTTT

j_call: TRBJ1-1
clone_size: once
v_call: TRBV7-3
d_call: .
cdr3_aa: CASSLTATTEAFF
cdr3_nt: TGTGCCAGCAGCTTAACAGCCACCACTGAAGCTTTCTTT

j_call: TRBJ1-2
clone_size: many
v_call: TRBV7-2
d_call: .
cdr3_aa: CASSSTGRNDGYTF
cdr3_nt: TGTGCCAGCAGCTCGACGGGACGGAACGATGGCTACACCTTC

j_call: TRBJ2-7
clone_size: .
v_call: TRBV20-1
d_call: TRBD1
cdr3_aa: CSARPRTGDEDYGERYF
cdr3_nt: TGCAGTGCTAGACCGCGGACAGGGGATGAGGACTACGGCGAGCGGTACTTC

j_call: TRBJ2-7
clone_size: few
v_call: TRBV5-6
d_call: .
cdr3_aa: CASSFEGISYEQYF
cdr3_nt: TGTGCCAGCAGCTTCGAGGGGATTTCCTACGAGCAGTACTTC

j_call: TRBJ1-3
clone_size: few
v_call: TRBV7-8
d_call: .
cdr3_aa: CASSSTKGMVNTIYF
cdr3_nt: TGTGCCAGCAGCTCGACAAAGGGGATGGTAAACACCATATATTTT

j_call: TRBJ1-5
clone_size: many
v_call: TRBV19
d_call: .
cdr3_aa: CASSFTGAYSNQPQHF
cdr3_nt: TGTGCCAGTAGTTTTACAGGTGCCTATAGCAATCAGCCCCAGCATTTT

j_call: TRBJ1-1
clone_size: few
v_call: TRBV6-5
d_call: .
cdr3_aa: CASSRSPGGEAFF
cdr3_nt: TGTGCCAGCAGCCGATCCCCCGGGGGTGAAGCTTTCTTT

j_call: TRBJ2-1
clone_size: many
v_call: TRBV24-1
d_call: .
cdr3_aa: CATSDQVGGEQFF
cdr3_nt: TGTGCCACCAGTGACCAGGTTGGGGGTGAGCAGTTCTTC

j_call: TRBJ2-7
clone_size: .
v_call: TRBV7-8
d_call: .
cdr3_aa: CASSLTGTYEQHF
cdr3_nt: TGTGCCAGCAGCTTGACTGGGACCTACGAGCAGCACTTC

j_call: TRBJ1-6
clone_size: many
v_call: TRBV29-1
d_call: .
cdr3_aa: CSVEPSSYNSPLHF
cdr3_nt: TGCAGCGTTGAACCCAGCTCCTATAATTCACCCCTCCACTTT

j_call: TRBJ1-1
clone_size: .
v_call: TRBV27
d_call: .
cdr3_aa: CASSPLGQGTEAFF
cdr3_nt: TGTGCCAGCAGCCCGCTCGGGCAGGGCACTGAAGCTTTCTTT

j_call: TRBJ1-2
clone_size: many
v_call: TRBV7-9
d_call: .
cdr3_aa: CASSRTGRTLGGYTF
cdr3_nt: TGTGCCAGCAGCAGGACCGGGCGGACCCTCGGAGGCTACACCTTC